The text below deals with one T cell receptor beta chain. This sample is part of a study of blood T cell repertoires in COVID-19. The CDR3 totals 14 residues. Per germline, CDR1 SGHKS and CDR2 YYEKEE (reference sequence). V was clipped by 3 bases and J by 4 bases; unmatched bases: 3. In the authors' methods: Cell counts per sample came from amplifying reference gene primers. The method was immunoSEQ multiplex PCR; TCRdb's version includes in-frame clones alone and lacks a portion of them. V and J calls and clone size come straight from that table; D and trimming were deduced from the DNA. The data show 150,000 to 200,000 clones, with around four fifths seen just once and 3.5% to 5% held by the top ten.

Input material: PBMCs or T cells enriched from blood (not recorded which). This receptor was obtained from a woman in her fifties or sixties who had recovered from COVID-19. This chain uses TRBV5-5 with TRBJ1-4; 7 nucleotides line up with TRBD1. The CDR3 spells CASSSTGFNEKLFF. DNA for the CDR3: TGTGCCAGCAGCTCGACAGGGTTTAATGAAAAACTGTTTTTT. The variable domain in full, completed from reference TRBV5-5 and TRBJ1-4, reads DAGVTQSPTHLIKTRGQQVTLRCSPISGHKSVSWYQQVLGQGPQFIFQYYEKEERGRGNFPDRFSARQFPNYSSELNVNALLLGDSALYLCASSSTGFNEKLFFGSGTQLSVL.